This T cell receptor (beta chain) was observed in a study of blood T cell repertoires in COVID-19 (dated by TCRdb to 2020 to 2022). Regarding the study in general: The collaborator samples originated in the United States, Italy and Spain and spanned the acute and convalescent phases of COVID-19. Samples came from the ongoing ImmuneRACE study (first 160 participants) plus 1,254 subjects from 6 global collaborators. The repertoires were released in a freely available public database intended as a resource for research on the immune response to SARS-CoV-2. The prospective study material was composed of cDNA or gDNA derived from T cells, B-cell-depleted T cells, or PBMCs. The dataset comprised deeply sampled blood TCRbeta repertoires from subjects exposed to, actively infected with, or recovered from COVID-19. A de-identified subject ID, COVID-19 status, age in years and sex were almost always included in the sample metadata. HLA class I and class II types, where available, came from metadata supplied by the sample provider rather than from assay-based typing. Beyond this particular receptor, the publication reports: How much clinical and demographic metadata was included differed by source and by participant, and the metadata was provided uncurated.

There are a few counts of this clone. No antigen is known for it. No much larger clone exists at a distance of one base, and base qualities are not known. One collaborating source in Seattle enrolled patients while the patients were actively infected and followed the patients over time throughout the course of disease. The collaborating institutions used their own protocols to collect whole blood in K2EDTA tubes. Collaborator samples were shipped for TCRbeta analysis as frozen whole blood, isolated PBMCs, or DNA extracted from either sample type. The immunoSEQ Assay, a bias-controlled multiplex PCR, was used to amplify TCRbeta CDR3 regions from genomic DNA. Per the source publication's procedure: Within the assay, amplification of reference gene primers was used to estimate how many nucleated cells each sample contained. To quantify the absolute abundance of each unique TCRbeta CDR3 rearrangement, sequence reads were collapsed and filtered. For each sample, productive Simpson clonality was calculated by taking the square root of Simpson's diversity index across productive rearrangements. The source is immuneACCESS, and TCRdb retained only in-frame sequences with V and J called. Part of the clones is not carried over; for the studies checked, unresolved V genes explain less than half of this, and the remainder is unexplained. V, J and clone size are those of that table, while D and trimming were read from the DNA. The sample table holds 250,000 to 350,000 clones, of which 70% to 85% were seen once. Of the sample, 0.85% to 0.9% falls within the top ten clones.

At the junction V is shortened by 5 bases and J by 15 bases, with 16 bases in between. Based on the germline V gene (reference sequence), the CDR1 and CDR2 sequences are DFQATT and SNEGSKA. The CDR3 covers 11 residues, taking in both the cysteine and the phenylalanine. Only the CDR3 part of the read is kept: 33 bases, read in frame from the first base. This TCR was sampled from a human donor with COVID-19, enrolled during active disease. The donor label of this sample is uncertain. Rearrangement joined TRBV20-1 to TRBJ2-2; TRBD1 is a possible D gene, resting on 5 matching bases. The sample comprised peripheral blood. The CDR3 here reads CSAGALNHLFF. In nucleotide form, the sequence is TGCAGTGCTGGGGCCTTAAACCATTTGTTTTTT.